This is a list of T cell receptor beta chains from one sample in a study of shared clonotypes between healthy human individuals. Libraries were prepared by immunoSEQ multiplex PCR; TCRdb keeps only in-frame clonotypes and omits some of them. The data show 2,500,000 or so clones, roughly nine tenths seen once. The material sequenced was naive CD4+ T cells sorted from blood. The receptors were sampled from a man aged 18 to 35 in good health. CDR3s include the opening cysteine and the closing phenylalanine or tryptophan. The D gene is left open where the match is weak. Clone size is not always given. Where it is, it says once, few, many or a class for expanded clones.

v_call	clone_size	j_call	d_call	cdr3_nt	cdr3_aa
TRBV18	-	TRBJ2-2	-	TGTGCCAGCTCACAATCGACAGGGAGGGGCACCGGGGAGCTGTTTTTT	CASSQSTGRGTGELFF
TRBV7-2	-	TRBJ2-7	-	TGTGCCAGCAGCTTAGCTAGCGGATACTCCTACGAGCAGTACTTC	CASSLASGYSYEQYF
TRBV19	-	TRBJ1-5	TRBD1	TGTGCCAGTAGCCTTGCAGGGGGGGGCAATCAGCCCCAGCATTTT	CASSLAGGGNQPQHF
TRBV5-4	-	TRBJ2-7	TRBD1	TGTGCCAGCAGTAGGACAGGCAGCTCCTACGAGCAGTACTTC	CASSRTGSSYEQYF
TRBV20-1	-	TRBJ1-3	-	TGCAGTGCTAGAGGACAAACCACCATATATTTT	CSARGQTTIYF
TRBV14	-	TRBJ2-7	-	TGTGCCAGCAGCCAAGCTGGGACGCCCTACGAGCAGTACTTC	CASSQAGTPYEQYF
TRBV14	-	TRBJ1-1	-	TGTGCCAGCAGCCAAGACACAGTGAACACTGAAGCTTTCTTT	CASSQDTVNTEAFF
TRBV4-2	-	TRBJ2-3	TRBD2	TGTGCCAGCAGCCAAGATATGACGGGGGGAGAGGGAGATACGCAGTATTTT	CASSQDMTGGEGDTQYF
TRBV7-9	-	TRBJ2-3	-	TGTGCCAGCAGCTTAATTGATACGCAGTATTTT	CASSLIDTQYF
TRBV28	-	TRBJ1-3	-	TGTGCCAGCAGTTATAACAGCGTTCTCTCTGGAAACACCATATATTTT	CASSYNSVLSGNTIYF
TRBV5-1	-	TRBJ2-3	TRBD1	TGCGCCAGCGAGACAGGGGGCTCAGATACGCAGTATTTT	CASETGGSDTQYF
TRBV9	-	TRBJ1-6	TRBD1	TGTGCCAGCAGCCCTCGTCCCGGGACAGGGTTTAATTCACCCCTCCACTTT	CASSPRPGTGFNSPLHF
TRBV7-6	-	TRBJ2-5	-	TGTGCCAGCAGTTCACGGCACCCACCAGGGGAGACCCAGTACTTC	CASSSRHPPGETQYF
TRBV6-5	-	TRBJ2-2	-	TGTGCCAGCAGGGGGGCCTCGAACACCGGGGAGCTGTTTTTT	CASRGASNTGELFF
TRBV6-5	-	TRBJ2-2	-	TGTGCCAGCAGTTACTCGGGCGGGCCCTGGGAGCTGTTTTTT	CASSYSGGPWELFF
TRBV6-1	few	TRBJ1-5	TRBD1	TGTGCCAGCAACAGACAGGGGACGAATCAGCCCCAGCATTTT	CASNRQGTNQPQHF
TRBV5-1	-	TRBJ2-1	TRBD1	TGCGCCAGCAGCTTGGGAGGGACAGGCTACAATGAGCAGTTCTTC	CASSLGGTGYNEQFF
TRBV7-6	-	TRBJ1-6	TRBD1	TGTGCCAGCAGCTTCCGTGCGCTAGCCGGGACAGATAATTCACCCCTCCACTTT	CASSFRALAGTDNSPLHF
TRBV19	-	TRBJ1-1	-	TGTGCCAGTAGTATAAGGGGCAACACTGAAGCTTTCTTT	CASSIRGNTEAFF
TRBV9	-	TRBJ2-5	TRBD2	TGTGCCAGCAGCCCCACTAGCGGGGGGGCCCGGGAGACCCAGTACTTC	CASSPTSGGARETQYF
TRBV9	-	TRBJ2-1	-	TGTGCCAGCAGCGCTATAGGAAATAGTGAGCAGTTCTTC	CASSAIGNSEQFF
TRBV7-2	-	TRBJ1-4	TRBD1	TGTGCCAGCAGCTTAAGACAGGGGGGCGAAAAACTGTTTTTT	CASSLRQGGEKLFF
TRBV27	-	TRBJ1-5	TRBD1	TGTGCCACCGCCGACCGGACAGGGGCAAATCAGCCCCAGCATTTT	CATADRTGANQPQHF
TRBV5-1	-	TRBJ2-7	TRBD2	TGCGCCAGCAGCGAGACTAGCGGGACCTACGAGCAGTACTTC	CASSETSGTYEQYF
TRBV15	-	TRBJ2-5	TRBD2	TGTGCCACCAGCAGCGGACTAGCGGGAGGGTCACAAGAGACCCAGTACTTC	CATSSGLAGGSQETQYF
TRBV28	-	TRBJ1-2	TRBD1	TGTGCCAGCAGTTTAGGTGGGGGGGGACAGAACTCATATGGCTACACCTTC	CASSLGGGGQNSYGYTF
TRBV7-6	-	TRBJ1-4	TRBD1	TGTGCCAGCAGCTTAGATGCAGGGGGCGGGGGCGCAACTAATGAAAAACTGTTTTTT	CASSLDAGGGGATNEKLFF
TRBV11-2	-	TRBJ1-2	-	TGTGCCAGCAGCTTAGGCCATGTGGGTAACTATGGCTACACCTTC	CASSLGHVGNYGYTF
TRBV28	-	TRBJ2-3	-	TGTGCCAGCAGTTTCAGTGGAGGGCCCACAGATACGCAGTATTTT	CASSFSGGPTDTQYF
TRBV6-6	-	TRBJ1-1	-	TGTGCCAGCAGTTACTCGACAGGGAACACTGAAGCTTTCTTT	CASSYSTGNTEAFF
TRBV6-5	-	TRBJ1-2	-	TGTGCCAGCAGTTACTCCTCGGTTTCTAACTATGGCTACACCTTC	CASSYSSVSNYGYTF
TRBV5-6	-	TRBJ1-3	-	TGTGCCAGCAGCTACGGACAGGGAAACACCATATATTTT	CASSYGQGNTIYF
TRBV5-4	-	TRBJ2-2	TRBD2	TGTGCCAGCAGCTCTAGCGGAGACTCTCCCACCCGGGAGCTGTTTTTT	CASSSSGDSPTRELFF
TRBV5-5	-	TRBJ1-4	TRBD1	TGTGCCAGCAGACTATCCGGGACAGGTTCAACTAATGAAAAACTGTTTTTT	CASRLSGTGSTNEKLFF
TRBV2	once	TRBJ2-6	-	TGTGCCAGCGGTGGGGGACGTGGGGCCAACGTCCTGACTTTC	CASGGGRGANVLTF
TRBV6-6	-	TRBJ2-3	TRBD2	TGTGCCAGCAGCTGGACTAGCGGGGGCACAGATACGCAGTATTTT	CASSWTSGGTDTQYF
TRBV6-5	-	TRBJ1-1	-	TGTGCCAGCACGGGGTCTCTGAACACTGAAGCTTTCTTT	CASTGSLNTEAFF
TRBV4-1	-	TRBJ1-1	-	TGCGCCAGCAGCTCACCTTGGGGGTCGAACACTGAAGCTTTCTTT	CASSSPWGSNTEAFF
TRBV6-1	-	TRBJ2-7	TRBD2	TGTGCCAGCAGAACCCTAGCGGGGGGGCCCCACGAGCAGTACTTC	CASRTLAGGPHEQYF
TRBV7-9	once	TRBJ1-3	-	TGTGCCAGCAGCTTAGTATTGGCGGCGGACTCTGGAAACACCATATATTTT	CASSLVLAADSGNTIYF
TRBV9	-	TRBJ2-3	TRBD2	TGTGCCAGCAGCGTAGGACTAGCTCAAGGCAGAACAGATACGCAGTATTTT	CASSVGLAQGRTDTQYF
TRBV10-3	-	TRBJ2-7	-	TGTGCCATCAGCTCAGGGTTCGAGCAGTACTTC	CAISSGFEQYF
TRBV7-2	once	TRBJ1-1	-	TGTGCCAGCAGCTTATTACTGGGCGCTGAAGCTTTCTTT	CASSLLLGAEAFF
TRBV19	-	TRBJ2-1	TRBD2	TGTGCCAGTAGTAAGCTCGGGACTAGCGGGTGGTCTGGCAATGAGCAGTTCTTC	CASSKLGTSGWSGNEQFF
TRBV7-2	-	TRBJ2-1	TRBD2	TGTGCCAGCAGCTCGGGGGGTTACACATCCTACAATGAGCAGTTCTTC	CASSSGGYTSYNEQFF
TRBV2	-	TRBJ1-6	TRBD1	TGTGCCAGCAGTGCCTCTCCGTCAGGGGGAGGTTCACCCCTCCACTTT	CASSASPSGGGSPLHF
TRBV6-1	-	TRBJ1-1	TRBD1	TGTGCCAGTGGACAGGGGGGGAAGAACACTGAAGCTTTCTTT	CASGQGGKNTEAFF
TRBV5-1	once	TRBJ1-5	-	TGCGCCAGCAGCTTTGGCCCAGGGGGCAATCAGCCCCAGCATTTT	CASSFGPGGNQPQHF
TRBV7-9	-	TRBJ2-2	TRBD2	TGTGCCAGCCTGGCGGGGGGTCACGGGGAGCTGTTTTTT	CASLAGGHGELFF
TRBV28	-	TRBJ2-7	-	TGTGCCAGCAGTTCCCACATGGGAGGCCACGAGCAGTACTTC	CASSSHMGGHEQYF
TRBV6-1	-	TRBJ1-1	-	TGTGCCAGCAGTCTCAGGGATGGAGCGAACACTGAAGCTTTCTTT	CASSLRDGANTEAFF
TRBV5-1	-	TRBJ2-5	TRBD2	TGCGCCAGCAGCTCGGGCGGGGGGCAACGAGAGACCCAGTACTTC	CASSSGGGQRETQYF
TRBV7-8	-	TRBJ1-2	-	TGTGCCAGCAGCCCGCACGGGGAAGTGGGCTACACCTTC	CASSPHGEVGYTF
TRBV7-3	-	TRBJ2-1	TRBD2	TGTGCCAGCAGCCTAAGCGGGGGGGCCTACAATGAGCAGTTCTTC	CASSLSGGAYNEQFF
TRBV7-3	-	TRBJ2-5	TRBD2	TGTGCCAGCAGCTTACAAGGGCGGGGGGCCTTCGAGACCCAGTACTTC	CASSLQGRGAFETQYF
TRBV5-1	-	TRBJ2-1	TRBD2	TGCGCCAGCAGCTTGAGCGGGAGTTGGTACAATGAGCAGTTCTTC	CASSLSGSWYNEQFF